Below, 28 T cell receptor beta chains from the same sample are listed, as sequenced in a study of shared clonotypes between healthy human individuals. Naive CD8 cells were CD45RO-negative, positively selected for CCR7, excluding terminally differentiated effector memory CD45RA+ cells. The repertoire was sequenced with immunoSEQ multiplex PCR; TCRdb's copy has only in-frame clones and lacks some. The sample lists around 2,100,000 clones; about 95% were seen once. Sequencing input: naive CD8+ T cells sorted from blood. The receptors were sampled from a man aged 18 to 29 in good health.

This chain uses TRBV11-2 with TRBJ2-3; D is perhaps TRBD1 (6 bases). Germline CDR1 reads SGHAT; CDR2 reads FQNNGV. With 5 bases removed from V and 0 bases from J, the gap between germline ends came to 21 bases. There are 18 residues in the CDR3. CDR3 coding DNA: TGTGCCAGCAGCCGACGTCGGACAGTCCGCCATAGCACAGATACGCAGTATTTT. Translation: CASSRRRTVRHSTDTQYF.

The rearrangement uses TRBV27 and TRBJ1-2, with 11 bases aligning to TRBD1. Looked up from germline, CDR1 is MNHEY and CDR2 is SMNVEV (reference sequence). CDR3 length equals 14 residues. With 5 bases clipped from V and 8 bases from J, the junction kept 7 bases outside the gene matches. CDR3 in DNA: TGTGCCAGCAGTCTAGGACAGGGGGCGGGGGGCTACACCTTC. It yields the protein CASSLGQGAGGYTF.

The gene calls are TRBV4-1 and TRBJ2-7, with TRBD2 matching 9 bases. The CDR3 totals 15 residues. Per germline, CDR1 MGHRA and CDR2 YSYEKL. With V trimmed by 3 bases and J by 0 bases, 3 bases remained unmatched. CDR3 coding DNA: TGCGCCAGCAGCCAGATAGCGGGGGTCTCCTACGAGCAGTACTTC. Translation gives CASSQIAGVSYEQYF.

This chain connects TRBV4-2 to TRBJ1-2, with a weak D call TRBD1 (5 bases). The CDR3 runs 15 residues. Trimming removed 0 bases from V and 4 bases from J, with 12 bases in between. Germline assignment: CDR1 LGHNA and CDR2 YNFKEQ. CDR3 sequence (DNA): TGTGCCAGCAGCCAAGATAGGGCAGGGATCTATGGCTACACCTTC. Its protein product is CASSQDRAGIYGYTF.

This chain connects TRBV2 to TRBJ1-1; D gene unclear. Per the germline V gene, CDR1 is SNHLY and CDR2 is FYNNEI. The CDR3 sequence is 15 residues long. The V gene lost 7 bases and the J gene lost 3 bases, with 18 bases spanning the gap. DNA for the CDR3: TGTGCCAGCATCCGTTCCTTTGAAGGCTACACTGAAGCTTTCTTT. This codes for CASIRSFEGYTEAFF.

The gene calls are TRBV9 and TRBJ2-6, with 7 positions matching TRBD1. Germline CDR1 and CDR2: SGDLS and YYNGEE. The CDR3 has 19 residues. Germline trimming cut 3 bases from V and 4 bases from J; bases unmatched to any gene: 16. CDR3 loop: CASSDRTGHRDSGANVLTF. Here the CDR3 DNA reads TGTGCCAGCAGCGATCGGACAGGACATAGGGATTCGGGGGCCAACGTCCTGACTTTC.

CDR3 residues: CASSPWMNTEAFF. As DNA, the CDR3 is TGTGCCAGCAGCCCTTGGATGAACACTGAAGCTTTCTTT. The V call is TRBV5-5, the J call TRBJ1-1, with no clear D. The CDR3 contains 13 residues. V shed 4 bases and J shed 0 bases, with 7 bases lying between them. Germline V gene data show CDR1 as SGHKS and CDR2 as YYEKEE (reference sequence). Based on the CDR3 plus reference TRBV5-5 and TRBJ1-1, the full variable domain is DAGVTQSPTHLIKTRGQQVTLRCSPISGHKSVSWYQQVLGQGPQFIFQYYEKEERGRGNFPDRFSARQFPNYSSELNVNALLLGDSALYLCASSPWMNTEAFFGQGTRLTVV.

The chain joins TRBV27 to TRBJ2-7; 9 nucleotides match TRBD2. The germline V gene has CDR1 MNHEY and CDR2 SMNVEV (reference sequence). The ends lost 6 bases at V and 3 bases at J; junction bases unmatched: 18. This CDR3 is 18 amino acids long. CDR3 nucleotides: TGTGCCAGCAGCCTTCTAGGGGTAGCGGGGGCCATAGGCTACGAGCAGTACTTC. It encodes CASSLLGVAGAIGYEQYF.

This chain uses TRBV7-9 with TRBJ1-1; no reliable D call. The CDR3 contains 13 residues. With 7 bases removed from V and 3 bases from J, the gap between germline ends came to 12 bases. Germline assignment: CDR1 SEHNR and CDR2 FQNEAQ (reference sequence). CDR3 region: CASNRPGDTEAFF. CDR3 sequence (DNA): TGTGCCAGCAACCGACCCGGGGACACTGAAGCTTTCTTT.

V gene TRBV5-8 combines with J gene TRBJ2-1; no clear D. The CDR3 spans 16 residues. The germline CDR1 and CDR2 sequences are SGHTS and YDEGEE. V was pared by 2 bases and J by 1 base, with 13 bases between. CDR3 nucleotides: TGTGCCAGCAGCTTATCGCCGACAAGTTCCTACAATGAGCAGTTCTTC. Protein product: CASSLSPTSSYNEQFF.

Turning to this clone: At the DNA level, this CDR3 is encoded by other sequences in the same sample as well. The CDR3 reads CASSESRANTEAFF. The CDR3 bases are TGCGCCAGCAGTGAGTCGAGGGCGAACACTGAAGCTTTCTTT. The chain carries TRBV10-1 and TRBJ1-1; no clear D. Trimming removed 0 bases at V and 1 base at J, with 6 bases between. CDR3 size: 14 residues. Germline V CDR1 and CDR2: WNHNN, SYGVQD (reference sequence).

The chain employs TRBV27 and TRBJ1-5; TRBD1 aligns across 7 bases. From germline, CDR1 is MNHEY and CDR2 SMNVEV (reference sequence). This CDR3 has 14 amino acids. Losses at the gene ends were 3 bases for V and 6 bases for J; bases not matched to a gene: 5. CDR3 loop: CASSFDRVGQPQHF. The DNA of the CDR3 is TGTGCCAGCAGTTTTGACAGGGTTGGTCAGCCCCAGCATTTT.

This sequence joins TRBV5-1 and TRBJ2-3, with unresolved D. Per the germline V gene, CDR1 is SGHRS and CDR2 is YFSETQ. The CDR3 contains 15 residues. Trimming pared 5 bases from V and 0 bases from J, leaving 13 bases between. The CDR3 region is CASSLRRTSTDTQYF. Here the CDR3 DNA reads TGCGCCAGCAGTCTAAGGCGAACTAGCACAGATACGCAGTATTTT.

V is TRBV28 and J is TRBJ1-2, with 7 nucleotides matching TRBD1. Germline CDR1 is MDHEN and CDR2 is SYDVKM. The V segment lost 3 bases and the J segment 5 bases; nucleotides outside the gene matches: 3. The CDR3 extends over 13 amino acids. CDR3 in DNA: TGTGCCAGCAGTTTTGAGGGGGCATATGGCTACACCTTC. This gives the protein CASSFEGAYGYTF.

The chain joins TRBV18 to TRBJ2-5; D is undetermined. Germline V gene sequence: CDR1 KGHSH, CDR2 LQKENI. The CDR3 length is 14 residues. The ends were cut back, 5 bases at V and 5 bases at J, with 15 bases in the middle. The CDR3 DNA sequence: TGTGCCAGCTCAGCTCAAGTAACTCTTGAGACCCAGTACTTC. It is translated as CASSAQVTLETQYF.

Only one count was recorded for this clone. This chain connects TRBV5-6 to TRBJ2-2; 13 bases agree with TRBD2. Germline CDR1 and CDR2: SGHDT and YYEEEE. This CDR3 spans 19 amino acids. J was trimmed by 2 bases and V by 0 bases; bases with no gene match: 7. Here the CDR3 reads CASSLEGLAGALNTGELFF. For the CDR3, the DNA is TGTGCCAGCAGCTTGGAAGGACTAGCGGGGGCGCTTAACACCGGGGAGCTGTTTTTT.

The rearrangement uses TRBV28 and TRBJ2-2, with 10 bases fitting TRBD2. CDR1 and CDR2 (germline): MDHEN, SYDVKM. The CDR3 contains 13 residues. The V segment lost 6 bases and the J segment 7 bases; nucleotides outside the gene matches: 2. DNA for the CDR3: TGTGCCAGCAGCTGGACTAGCGGCGGGGAGCTGTTTTTT. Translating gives CASSWTSGGELFF.

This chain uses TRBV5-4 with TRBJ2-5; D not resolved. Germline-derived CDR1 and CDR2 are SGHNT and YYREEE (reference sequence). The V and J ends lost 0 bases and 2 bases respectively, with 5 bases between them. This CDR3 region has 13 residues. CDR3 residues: CASSLAAQETQYF. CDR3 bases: TGTGCCAGCAGCTTGGCTGCGCAAGAGACCCAGTACTTC.

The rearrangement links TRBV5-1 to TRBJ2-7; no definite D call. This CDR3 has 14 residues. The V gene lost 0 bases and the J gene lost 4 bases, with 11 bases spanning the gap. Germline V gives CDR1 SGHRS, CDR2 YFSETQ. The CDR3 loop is CASSLEPSRYEQYF. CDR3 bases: TGCGCCAGCAGCTTGGAGCCGTCTCGGTACGAGCAGTACTTC.

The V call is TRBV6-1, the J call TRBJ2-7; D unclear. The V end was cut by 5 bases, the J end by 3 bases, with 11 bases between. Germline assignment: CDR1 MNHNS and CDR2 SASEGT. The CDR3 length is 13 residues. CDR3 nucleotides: TGTGCCAGCAGTCCCCGGGCCTTCTACGAGCAGTACTTC. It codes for CASSPRAFYEQYF.

In DNA form, the CDR3 reads TGTGCCAGCAGCGCCTCCCCGAGCGGGGGAACCTACGAGCAGTACTTC. It translates to CASSASPSGGTYEQYF. The chain joins TRBV9 to TRBJ2-7; 8 positions match TRBD2. The CDR3 sequence is 16 residues long. Germline V gene data show CDR1 as SGDLS and CDR2 as YYNGEE. Unmatched junction bases numbered 10, after V lost 3 bases and J lost 2 bases.

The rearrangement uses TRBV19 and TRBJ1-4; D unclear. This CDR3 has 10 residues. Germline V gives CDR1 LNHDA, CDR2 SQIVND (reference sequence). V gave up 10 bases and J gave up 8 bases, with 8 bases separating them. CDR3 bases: TGTGCCACCCCCAAGGAAAAACTGTTTTTT. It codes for CATPKEKLFF. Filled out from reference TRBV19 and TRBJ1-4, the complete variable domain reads DGGITQSPKYLFRKEGQNVTLSCEQNLNHDAMYWYRQDPGQGLRLIYYSQIVNDFQKGDIAEGYSVSREKKESFPLTVTSAQKNPTAFYLCATPKEKLFFGSGTQLSVL.

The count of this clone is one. The CDR3 coding sequence is TGCGCCAGCACGGAGCGGGAGGTCTCCTACAATGAGCAGTTCTTC. It yields the protein CASTEREVSYNEQFF. This chain joins TRBV5-1 and TRBJ2-1, with 9 bases matching TRBD2. Germline V gives CDR1 SGHRS, CDR2 YFSETQ. The CDR3 has 15 residues. V lost 6 bases to trimming and J lost 0 bases; unmatched junction nucleotides: 4. Variable domain in full (rest from reference TRBV5-1 and TRBJ2-1): KAGVTQTPRYLIKTRGQQVTLSCSPISGHRSVSWYQQTPGQGLQFLFEYFSETQRNKGNFPGRFSGRQFSNSRSEMNVSTLELGDSALYLCASTEREVSYNEQFFGPGTRLTVL.

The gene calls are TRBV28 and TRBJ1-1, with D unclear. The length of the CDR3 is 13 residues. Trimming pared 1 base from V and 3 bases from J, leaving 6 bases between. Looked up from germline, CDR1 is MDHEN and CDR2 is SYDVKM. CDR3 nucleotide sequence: TGTGCCAGCAGTTTATTACAGTACACTGAAGCTTTCTTT. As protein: CASSLLQYTEAFF.

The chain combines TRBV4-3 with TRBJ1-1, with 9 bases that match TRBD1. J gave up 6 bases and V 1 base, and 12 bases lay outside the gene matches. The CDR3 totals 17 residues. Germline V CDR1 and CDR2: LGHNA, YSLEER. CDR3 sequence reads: CASSQGIGTGFKAEAFF. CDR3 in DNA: TGCGCCAGCAGCCAAGGTATAGGGACAGGGTTTAAGGCTGAAGCTTTCTTT.

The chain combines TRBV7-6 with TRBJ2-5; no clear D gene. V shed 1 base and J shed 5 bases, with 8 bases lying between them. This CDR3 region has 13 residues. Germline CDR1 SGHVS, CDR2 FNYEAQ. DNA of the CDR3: TGTGCCAGCAGCTTAGACTTTGGGGAGACCCAGTACTTC. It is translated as CASSLDFGETQYF.

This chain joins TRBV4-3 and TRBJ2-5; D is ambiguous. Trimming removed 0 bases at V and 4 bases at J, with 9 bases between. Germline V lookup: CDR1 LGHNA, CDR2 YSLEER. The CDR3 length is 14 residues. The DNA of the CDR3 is TGCGCCAGCAGCCAAGAACTGCTTACAGAGACCCAGTACTTC. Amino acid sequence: CASSQELLTETQYF.

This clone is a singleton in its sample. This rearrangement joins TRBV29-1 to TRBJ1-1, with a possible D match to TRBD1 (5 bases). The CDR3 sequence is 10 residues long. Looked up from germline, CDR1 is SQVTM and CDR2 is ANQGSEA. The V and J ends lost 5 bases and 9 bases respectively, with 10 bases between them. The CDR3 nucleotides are TGCAGCGTTCAGGACACACAAGCTTTCTTT. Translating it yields CSVQDTQAFF.